This T cell receptor (beta chain) was sequenced during a study of CD8 T cells in Susac syndrome. Whole-study context: Blood was drawn from patients with Susac syndrome. At that point, they were therapy-naive, on corticosteroids, or on intravenous immunoglobulin alone.

Study-wide results and caveats: CD4+ repertoires of Susac syndrome patients lacked detectable clonal expansion.

The authors reverse transcribed roughly 0.5 to 1 ug RNA with random hexamers. Amplification of TCR beta CDR3 was carried out by immunoSEQ multiplex PCR, which covered 54 Vbeta and 13 Jbeta segments. TCRdb re-called the immunoSEQ multiplex PCR reads with MiXCR, one entry per CDR3 protein. This sample has about 240,000 distinct CDR3 sequences, with 95% to 97% found just once. As for this clonotype: Its antigen is not identified.

The CDR3 has 14 amino acids. V gave up 6 bases and J gave up 7 bases; unmatched junction bases: 10. The germline V gene encodes CDR1 DFQATT and CDR2 SNEGSKA (reference sequence). This clonotype was obtained from a human donor with Susac syndrome. Sequencing was performed on CD4+ T cells from PBMCs. The chain uses TRBV20-1 and TRBJ2-2, with TRBD2 matching over 8 bases. CDR3 residues: CSAASSGTSGELFF. The CDR3 DNA reads as TGCAGTGCCGCATCATCCGGGACTAGCGGGGAGCTGTTTTTT.